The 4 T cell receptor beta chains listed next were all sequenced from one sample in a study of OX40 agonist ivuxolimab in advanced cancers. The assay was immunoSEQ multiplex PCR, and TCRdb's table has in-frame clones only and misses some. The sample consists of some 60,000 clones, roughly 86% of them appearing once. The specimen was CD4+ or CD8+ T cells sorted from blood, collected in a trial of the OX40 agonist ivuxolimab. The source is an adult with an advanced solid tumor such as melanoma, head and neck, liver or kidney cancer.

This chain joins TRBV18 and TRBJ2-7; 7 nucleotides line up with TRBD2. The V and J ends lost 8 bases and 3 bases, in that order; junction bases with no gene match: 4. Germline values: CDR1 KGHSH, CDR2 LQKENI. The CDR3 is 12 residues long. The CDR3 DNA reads TGTGCCAGCACGCGGGGGAGCTACGAGCAGTACTTC. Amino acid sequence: CASTRGSYEQYF.

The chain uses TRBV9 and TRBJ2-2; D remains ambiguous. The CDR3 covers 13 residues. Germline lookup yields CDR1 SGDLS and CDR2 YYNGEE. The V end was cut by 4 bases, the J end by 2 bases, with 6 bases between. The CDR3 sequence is CASSPANTGELFF. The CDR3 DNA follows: TGTGCCAGCAGCCCAGCAAACACCGGGGAGCTGTTTTTT.

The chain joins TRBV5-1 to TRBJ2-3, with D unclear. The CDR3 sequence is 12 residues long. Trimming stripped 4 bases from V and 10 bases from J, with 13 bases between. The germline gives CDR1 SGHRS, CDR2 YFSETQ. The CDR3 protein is CASSNGQEPQYF. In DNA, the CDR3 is TGCGCCAGCAGCAACGGCCAAGAGCCGCAGTATTTT. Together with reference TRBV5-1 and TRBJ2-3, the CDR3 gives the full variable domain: KAGVTQTPRYLIKTRGQQVTLSCSPISGHRSVSWYQQTPGQGLQFLFEYFSETQRNKGNFPGRFSGRQFSNSRSEMNVSTLELGDSALYLCASSNGQEPQYFGPGTRLTVL.

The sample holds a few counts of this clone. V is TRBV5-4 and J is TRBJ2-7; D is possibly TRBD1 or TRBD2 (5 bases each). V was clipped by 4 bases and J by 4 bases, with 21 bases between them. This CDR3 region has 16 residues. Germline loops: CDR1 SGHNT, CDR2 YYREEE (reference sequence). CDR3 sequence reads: CASSTRGWGTGYEQYF. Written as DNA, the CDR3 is TGTGCCAGCAGCACCCGCGGGTGGGGGACCGGGTACGAGCAGTACTTC.